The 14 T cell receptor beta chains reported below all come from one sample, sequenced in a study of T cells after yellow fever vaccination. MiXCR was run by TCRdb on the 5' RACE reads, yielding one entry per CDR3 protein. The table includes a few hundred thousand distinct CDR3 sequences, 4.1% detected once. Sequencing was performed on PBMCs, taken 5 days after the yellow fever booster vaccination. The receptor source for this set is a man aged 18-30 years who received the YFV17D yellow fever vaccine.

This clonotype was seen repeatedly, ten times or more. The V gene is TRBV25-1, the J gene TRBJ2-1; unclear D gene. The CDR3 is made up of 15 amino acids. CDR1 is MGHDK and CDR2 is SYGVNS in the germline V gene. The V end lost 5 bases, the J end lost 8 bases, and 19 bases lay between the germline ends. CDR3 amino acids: CASSMRLTPADEQFF. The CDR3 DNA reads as TGTGCCAGCAGTATGAGACTTACCCCGGCGGATGAGCAGTTCTTC.

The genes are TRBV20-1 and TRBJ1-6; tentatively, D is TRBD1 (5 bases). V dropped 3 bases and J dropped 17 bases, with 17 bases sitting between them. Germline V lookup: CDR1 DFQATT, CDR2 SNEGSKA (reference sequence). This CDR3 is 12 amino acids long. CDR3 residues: CSASWDRRKVHF. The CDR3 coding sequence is TGCAGTGCTAGTTGGGACCGCCGAAAGGTCCACTTT.

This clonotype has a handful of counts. The CDR3 loop reads CASSQGMTVNYGYTF. In nucleotides, the CDR3 is TGTGCCAGCAGCCAAGGGATGACGGTGAACTATGGCTACACCTTC. The chain recombines TRBV3-1 with TRBJ1-2; D unresolved. With 1 base removed from V and 2 bases from J, the gap between germline ends came to 11 bases. The CDR3 has 15 residues. Germline assignment: CDR1 LGHDT and CDR2 YNNKEL (reference sequence).

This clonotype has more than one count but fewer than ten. CDR3 sequence: CASSQGQGSSGNTIYF. The DNA of the CDR3 is TGCGCCAGCAGCCAAGGACAGGGGAGCTCTGGAAACACCATATATTTT. The chain is built from TRBV4-3 and TRBJ1-3, with 8 bases fitting TRBD1. Germline V gene sequence: CDR1 LGHNA, CDR2 YSLEER. V lost 1 base, J lost 0 bases, and 2 bases stayed unmatched. The CDR3 has 16 residues.

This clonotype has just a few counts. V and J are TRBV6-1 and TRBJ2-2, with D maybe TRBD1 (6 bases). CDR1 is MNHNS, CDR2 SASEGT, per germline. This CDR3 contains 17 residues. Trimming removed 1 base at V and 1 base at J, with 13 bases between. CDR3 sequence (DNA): TGTGCCAGCAGTGAAGAATCCCAGGGGCGGAACACCGGGGAGCTGTTTTTT. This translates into CASSEESQGRNTGELFF.

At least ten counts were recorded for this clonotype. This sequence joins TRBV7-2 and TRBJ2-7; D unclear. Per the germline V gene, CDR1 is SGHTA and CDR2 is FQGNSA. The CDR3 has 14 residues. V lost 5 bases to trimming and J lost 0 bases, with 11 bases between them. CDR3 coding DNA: TGTGCCAGCAGCAAGACGGATGGCTCCTACGAGCAGTACTTC. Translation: CASSKTDGSYEQYF.

The DNA of the CDR3 is TGCAGTGCTACCGGGACAGGGGGAGCCTACTCCTACGAGCAGTACTTC. It is translated as CSATGTGGAYSYEQYF. V usage is TRBV20-1 and J usage is TRBJ2-7, with 11 bases that match TRBD1. CDR1 DFQATT and CDR2 SNEGSKA come from the germline V gene (reference sequence). Trimming at V came to 4 bases and at J to 0 bases, leaving 8 bases not matched to a gene. This CDR3 is built from 16 residues.

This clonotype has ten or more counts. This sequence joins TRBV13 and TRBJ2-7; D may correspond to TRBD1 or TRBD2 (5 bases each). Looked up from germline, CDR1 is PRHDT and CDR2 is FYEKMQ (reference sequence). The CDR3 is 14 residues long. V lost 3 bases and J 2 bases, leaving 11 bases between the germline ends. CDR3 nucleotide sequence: TGTGCCAGCAGCTTGCCGGGACCTACCTACGAGCAGTACTTC. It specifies CASSLPGPTYEQYF.

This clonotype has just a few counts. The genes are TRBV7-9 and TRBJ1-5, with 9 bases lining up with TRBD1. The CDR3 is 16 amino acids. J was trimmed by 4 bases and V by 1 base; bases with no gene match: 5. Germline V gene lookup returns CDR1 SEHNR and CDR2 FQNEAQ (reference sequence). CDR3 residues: CASSLGAGTGNQPQHF. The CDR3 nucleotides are TGTGCCAGCAGCTTAGGGGCCGGGACAGGGAATCAGCCCCAGCATTTT.

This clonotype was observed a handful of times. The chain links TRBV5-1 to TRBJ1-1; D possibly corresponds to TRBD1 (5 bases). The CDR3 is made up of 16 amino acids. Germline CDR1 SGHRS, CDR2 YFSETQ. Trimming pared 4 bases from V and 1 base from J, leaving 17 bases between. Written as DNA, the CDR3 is TGCGCCAGCAGCAAGGATTTAGGACACGCGAACACTGAAGCTTTCTTT. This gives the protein CASSKDLGHANTEAFF.

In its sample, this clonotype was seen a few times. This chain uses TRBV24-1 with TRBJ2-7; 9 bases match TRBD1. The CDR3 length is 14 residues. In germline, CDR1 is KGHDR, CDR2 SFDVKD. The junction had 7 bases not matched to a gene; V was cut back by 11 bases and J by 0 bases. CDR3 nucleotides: TGTGCCAGGTGGGACAGGGCGCGCTCCTACGAGCAGTACGTC. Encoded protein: CARWDRARSYEQYV.

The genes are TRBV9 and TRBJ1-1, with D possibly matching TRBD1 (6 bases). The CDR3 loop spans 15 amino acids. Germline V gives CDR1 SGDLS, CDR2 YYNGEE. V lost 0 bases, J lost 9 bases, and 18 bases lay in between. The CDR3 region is CASSVATQGRGKAFF. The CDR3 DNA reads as TGTGCCAGCAGCGTAGCTACCCAGGGGAGGGGGAAAGCTTTCTTT.

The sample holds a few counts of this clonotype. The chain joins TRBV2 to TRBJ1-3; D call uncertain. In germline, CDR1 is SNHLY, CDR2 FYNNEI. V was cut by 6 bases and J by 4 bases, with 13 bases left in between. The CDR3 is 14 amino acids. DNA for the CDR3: TGTGCCAGCAGAGGGAGCCGTTTGGGAAACACCATATATTTT. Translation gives CASRGSRLGNTIYF. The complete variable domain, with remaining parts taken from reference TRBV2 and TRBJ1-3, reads EPEVTQTPSHQVTQMGQEVILRCVPISNHLYFYWYRQILGQKVEFLVSFYNNEISEKSEIFDDQFSVERPDGSNFTLKIRSTKLEDSAMYFCASRGSRLGNTIYFGEGSWLTVV.

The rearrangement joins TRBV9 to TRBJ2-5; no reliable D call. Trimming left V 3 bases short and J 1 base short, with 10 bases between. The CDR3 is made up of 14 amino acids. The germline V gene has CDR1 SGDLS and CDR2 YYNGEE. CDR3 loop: CASSAGRSQETQYF. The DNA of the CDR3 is TGTGCCAGCAGCGCAGGACGGAGCCAAGAGACCCAGTACTTC.